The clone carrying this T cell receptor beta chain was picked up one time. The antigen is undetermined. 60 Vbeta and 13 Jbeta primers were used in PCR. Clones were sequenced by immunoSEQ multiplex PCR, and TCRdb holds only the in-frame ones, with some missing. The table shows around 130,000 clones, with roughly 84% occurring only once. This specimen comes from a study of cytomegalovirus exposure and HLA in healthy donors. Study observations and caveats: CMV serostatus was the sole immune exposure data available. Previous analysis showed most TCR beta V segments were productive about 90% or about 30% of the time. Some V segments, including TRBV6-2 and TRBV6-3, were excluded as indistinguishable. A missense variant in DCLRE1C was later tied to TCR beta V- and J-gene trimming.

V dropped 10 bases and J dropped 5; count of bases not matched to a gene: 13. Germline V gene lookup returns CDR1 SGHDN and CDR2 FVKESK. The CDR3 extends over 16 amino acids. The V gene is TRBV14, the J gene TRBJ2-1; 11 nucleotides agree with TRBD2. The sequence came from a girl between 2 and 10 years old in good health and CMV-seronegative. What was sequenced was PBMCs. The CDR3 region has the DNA TGTGCCACCACCTCCACCGGGACTAGCGGAAACAATGAGCAGTTCTTC. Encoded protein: CATTSTGTSGNNEQFF.